This T cell receptor (beta chain) was identified in a study of T cell responses to AZD1222 COVID-19 vaccine. V lost 1 base, J lost 6 bases, and 8 bases lay in between. CDR1 and CDR2 (germline): SGHRS, YFSETQ. The CDR3 has 13 residues. Assay used: immunoSEQ multiplex PCR; TCRdb lists only in-frame clones, some missing. The table shows over 150,000 clones, with about 91% occurring only once. Study-level points and caveats: Nearly half of unique spike-specific TCRs reportedly avoided B.1.351 and B.1.1.7 mutated regions. Just 6 or 7 people given AZD1222 tested seropositive at baseline.

As to this clone: Its antigen remains unidentified.

The V gene is TRBV5-1, the J gene TRBJ2-1; D is ambiguous. The TCR comes from an adult in good health. The sequencing here drew on peripheral blood, taken on day 0 of MenACWY control vaccination. The CDR3 loop reads CASSLFESNEQFF. CDR3 coding DNA: TGCGCCAGCAGCTTGTTCGAGTCCAATGAGCAGTTCTTC. Filled out from reference TRBV5-1 and TRBJ2-1, the complete variable domain reads KAGVTQTPRYLIKTRGQQVTLSCSPISGHRSVSWYQQTPGQGLQFLFEYFSETQRNKGNFPGRFSGRQFSNSRSEMNVSTLELGDSALYLCASSLFESNEQFFGPGTRLTVL.